These T cell receptor beta chains were read from a single sample in a study of cytomegalovirus exposure and HLA in healthy donors. Assay: immunoSEQ multiplex PCR; the TCRdb copy retains only in-frame clones and omits some. The sample contains under 200,000 clones, roughly four fifths of which appear only once. The sequencing sample was made of PBMCs. The receptors stem from a woman aged 40 to 50 in good health and CMV-seronegative. The CDR3 runs from the conserved cysteine through the conserved F or W. D genes are given only for firm matches. Size tells how often a clone was seen (once, few, many) or the class of an expanded clone, and some rows leave it out.

j_call d_call cdr3_length v_call clone_size cdr3_aa cdr3_nt
TRBJ1-2 - 14 TRBV5-6 few CASSLARMTYGYTF TGTGCCAGCAGCTTGGCCAGGATGACCTATGGCTACACCTTC
TRBJ2-3 TRBD2 15 TRBV5-1 few CASSRSGGSTDTQYF TGCGCCAGCAGTAGGTCGGGGGGAAGCACAGATACGCAGTATTTT
TRBJ2-7 - 13 TRBV25-1 once CASSKTVSYEQYF TGTGCCAGCAGTAAGACAGTCTCCTACGAGCAGTACTTC
TRBJ2-5 - 12 TRBV6-5 - CASSEQKETQYF TGTGCCAGCAGTGAACAGAAAGAGACCCAGTACTTC
TRBJ2-7 TRBD2 15 TRBV5-4 once CASSGGTSGAYEQYF TGTGCCAGCAGCGGGGGGACTAGCGGGGCGTACGAGCAGTACTTC
TRBJ2-7 - 18 TRBV6-1 once CASSAPRGTRGDSHEQYF TGTGCCAGCAGTGCTCCCCGGGGAACCCGGGGTGATAGTCACGAGCAGTACTTC
TRBJ2-6 - 17 TRBV7-2 - CASSLEVGLAGANVLTF TGTGCCAGCAGCTTAGAAGTGGGCTTGGCAGGGGCCAACGTCCTGACTTTC
TRBJ1-5 TRBD1 14 TRBV18 - CASSDRGVRQPQHF TGTGCCAGCTCAGACAGGGGGGTTCGACAGCCCCAGCATTTT
TRBJ1-2 - 15 TRBV10-2 - CASSGSSGGGYGYTF TGCGCCAGCAGTGGATCCTCCGGGGGTGGCTATGGCTACACCTTC
TRBJ1-2 - 11 TRBV7-9 once CSSSLGAGYTF TGTTCCAGCAGCTTAGGGGCCGGCTACACCTTC
TRBJ2-7 - 13 TRBV6-1 - CASSEVIGTEQYF TGTGCCAGCAGTGAAGTAATAGGGACAGAGCAGTACTTC
TRBJ2-1 TRBD2 17 TRBV5-1 - CASSPTSGGAFYNEQFF TGCGCCAGCAGCCCTACTAGCGGGGGGGCCTTCTACAATGAGCAGTTCTTC
TRBJ2-1 - 15 TRBV19 - CASLGGGYSYNEQFF TGTGCCAGCTTAGGGGGGGGCTACTCCTACAATGAGCAGTTCTTC
TRBJ2-1 TRBD1 16 TRBV5-1 - CASSPRQGSSYNEQFF TGCGCCAGCAGCCCCCGACAGGGGAGCTCCTACAATGAGCAGTTCTTC
TRBJ1-2 - 15 TRBV18 - CASSPDSWMGYGYTF TGTGCCAGCTCACCAGACAGCTGGATGGGGTATGGCTACACCTTC
TRBJ2-5 - 14 TRBV7-9 - CASSLTGRRETQYF TGTGCCAGCAGCCTGACAGGGAGGAGAGAGACCCAGTACTTC
TRBJ2-1 TRBD2 17 TRBV13 - CASSLFEFGERGNEQFF TGTGCCAGCAGCTTATTCGAGTTTGGTGAGCGGGGCAATGAGCAGTTCTTC
TRBJ1-2 TRBD1 13 TRBV19 - CASSPDRGYGYTF TGTGCCAGTAGTCCTGACAGGGGCTATGGCTACACCTTC
TRBJ1-3 - 16 TRBV25-1 - CASSEYTTGSGNTIYF TGTGCCAGCAGTGAATATACAACAGGTTCAGGAAACACCATATATTTT
TRBJ1-2 - 15 TRBV5-1 - CASSLGGQRDNGYTF TGCGCCAGCAGCTTGGGAGGACAAAGGGATAATGGCTACACCTTC
TRBJ1-4 - 14 TRBV5-1 - CASSLVVGHEKLFF TGCGCCAGCAGCTTGGTGGTTGGGCATGAAAAACTGTTTTTT
TRBJ1-4 TRBD1 16 TRBV18 - CASSRTGGATNEKLFF TGTGCCAGCTCACGGACAGGGGGGGCAACTAATGAAAAACTGTTTTTT
TRBJ2-7 - 15 TRBV5-4 - CASSPGGLAAYEQYF TGTGCCAGCAGCCCCGGGGGGCTAGCGGCCTACGAGCAGTACTTC
TRBJ1-4 TRBD1 15 TRBV28 - CASSWGQLSNEKLFF TGTGCCAGCAGTTGGGGACAGCTATCTAATGAAAAACTGTTTTTT
TRBJ2-7 - 16 TRBV5-4 - CASSLALHGGSYEQYF TGTGCCAGCAGCTTGGCCCTCCATGGGGGGTCCTACGAGCAGTACTTC
TRBJ1-2 - 17 TRBV28 - CASQSVGGEGEFIGYTF TGTGCCAGCCAGTCAGTTGGGGGAGAGGGGGAATTTATTGGCTACACCTTC
TRBJ1-6 TRBD1 13 TRBV7-9 - CASGDRANSPLHF TGTGCCAGCGGAGACAGGGCCAATTCACCCCTCCACTTT
TRBJ1-5 - 16 TRBV6-1 once CASSEYRADSNQPQHF TGTGCCAGCAGTGAATACAGGGCTGATAGCAATCAGCCCCAGCATTTT
TRBJ1-2 TRBD1 18 TRBV7-8 - CASSLSSGQGRSGYGYTF TGTGCCAGCAGCTTATCCTCCGGACAGGGGAGGTCTGGCTATGGCTACACCTTC
TRBJ1-1 - 15 TRBV5-1 - CASSLSRGGNTEAFF TGCGCCAGCAGCTTGAGTCGGGGAGGGAACACTGAAGCTTTCTTT
TRBJ2-1 TRBD1 15 TRBV7-8 once CASSSDRVTYNEQFF TGTGCCAGCAGCTCGGACAGGGTCACCTACAATGAGCAGTTCTTC
TRBJ1-1 - 12 TRBV19 - CAVRQRGTEAFF TGTGCCGTCAGACAGCGAGGCACTGAAGCTTTCTTT
TRBJ2-7 - 14 TRBV9 - CASSVDRGGHEQYF TGTGCCAGCAGCGTAGACAGGGGGGGCCACGAGCAGTACTTC
TRBJ2-2 - 13 TRBV5-1 - CASSPGDTGELFF TGCGCCAGCAGCCCAGGGGACACCGGGGAGCTGTTTTTT
TRBJ1-5 TRBD1 16 TRBV19 - CASSPSGGMGNQPQHF TGTGCCAGTAGCCCTTCAGGGGGAATGGGCAACCAGCCCCAGCATTTT
TRBJ2-3 TRBD2 15 TRBV7-9 - CASSYGLGGTDTQYF TGTGCCAGCAGCTATGGACTAGGGGGCACAGATACGCAGTATTTT
TRBJ1-1 TRBD1 14 TRBV18 - CASSPTTGDTEAFF TGTGCCAGCTCACCAACGACAGGGGACACTGAAGCTTTCTTT
TRBJ1-1 - 15 TRBV6-1 - CASSEGPGPNTEAFF TGTGCCAGCAGTGAAGGGCCAGGGCCAAACACTGAAGCTTTCTTT
TRBJ1-2 - 15 TRBV18 few CASSPRAGVGHGYTF TGTGCCAGCTCACCACGGGCAGGGGTGGGCCATGGCTACACCTTC
TRBJ2-2 - 14 TRBV29-1 few CSVVVTGGPGELFF TGCAGCGTTGTGGTTACCGGGGGGCCGGGGGAGCTGTTTTTT
TRBJ2-1 - 16 TRBV7-9 - CASSSPHGGAYNEQFF TGTGCCAGCAGCTCGCCCCATGGCGGAGCCTACAATGAGCAGTTCTTC
TRBJ2-3 TRBD2 14 TRBV19 - CASSTSGHTDTQYF TGTGCCAGTAGTACTAGCGGCCACACAGATACGCAGTATTTT
TRBJ2-1 - 13 TRBV4-1 once CASSRGGPDEQFF TGCGCCAGCAGCCGGGGGGGGCCGGATGAGCAGTTCTTC